This entry is about one T cell receptor (beta chain). What it binds is unknown. The junction departs from the called germline gene at one end, perhaps through a read error. Patients were all untreated before their thyroid surgery. This CDR3 spans 16 amino acids. Germline assignment: CDR1 LNHNV and CDR2 YYDKDF (reference sequence). This entry is derived from a study of metastatic and nonmetastatic thyroid tumors. Study summary: Malignant thyroid and benign thyroid patients provided blood and tumor or nodule tissue whose repertoires were compared.

Methods used by the authors: To classify distant metastasis in papillary thyroid cancer, a model was built from CDR3 differences across clinicopathological groups. Using MiXCR, TCRdb re-called clones from the PCR reads. These V and J calls derive from TCRdb rather than the authors' analysis. The sample lists about 92,000 clones; 15% were seen once. Overall study results and limits: Reported TCR beta diversity, measured in blood and tumor, was significantly higher for malignant thyroid tumors than for benign nodules.

The chain joins TRBV15 to TRBJ1-2; weak D call: TRBD1 (5 bases). Sequencing used blood. The clonotype was recovered from a female donor with papillary thyroid cancer or a benign thyroid nodule (not recorded which). Some clones in this sample may be carry-over from other donors' samples. The chain's CDR3 is CATSRNQSQGGYCYTF. CDR3 coding DNA: TGTGCCACCAGCAGAAACCAAAGTCAGGGCGGCTATTGCTACACCTTC.